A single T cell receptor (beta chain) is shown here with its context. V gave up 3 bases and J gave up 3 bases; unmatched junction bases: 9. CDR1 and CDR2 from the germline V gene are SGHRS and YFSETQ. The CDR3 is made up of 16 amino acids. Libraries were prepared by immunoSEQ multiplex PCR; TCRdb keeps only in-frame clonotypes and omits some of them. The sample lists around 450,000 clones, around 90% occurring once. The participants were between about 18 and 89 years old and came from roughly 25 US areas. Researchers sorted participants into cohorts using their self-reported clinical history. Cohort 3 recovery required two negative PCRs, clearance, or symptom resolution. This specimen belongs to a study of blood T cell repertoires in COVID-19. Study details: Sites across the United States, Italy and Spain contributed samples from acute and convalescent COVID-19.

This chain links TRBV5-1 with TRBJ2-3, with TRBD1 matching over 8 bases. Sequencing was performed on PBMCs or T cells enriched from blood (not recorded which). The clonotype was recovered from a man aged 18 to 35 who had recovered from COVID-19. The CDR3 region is CASSWTGSGVTDTQYF. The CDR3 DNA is TGCGCCAGCAGCTGGACAGGGTCGGGTGTGACAGATACGCAGTATTTT.